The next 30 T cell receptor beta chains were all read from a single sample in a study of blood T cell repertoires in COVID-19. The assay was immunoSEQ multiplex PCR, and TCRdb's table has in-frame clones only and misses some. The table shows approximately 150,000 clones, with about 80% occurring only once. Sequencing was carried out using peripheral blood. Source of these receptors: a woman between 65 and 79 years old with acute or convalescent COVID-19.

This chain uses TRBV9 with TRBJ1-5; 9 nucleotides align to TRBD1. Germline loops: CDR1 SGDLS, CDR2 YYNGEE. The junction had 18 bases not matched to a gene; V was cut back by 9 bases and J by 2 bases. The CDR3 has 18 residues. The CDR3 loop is CAKPSWEQGAVGNQPQHF. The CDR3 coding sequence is TGTGCCAAGCCCTCTTGGGAACAGGGGGCAGTAGGCAATCAGCCCCAGCATTTT.

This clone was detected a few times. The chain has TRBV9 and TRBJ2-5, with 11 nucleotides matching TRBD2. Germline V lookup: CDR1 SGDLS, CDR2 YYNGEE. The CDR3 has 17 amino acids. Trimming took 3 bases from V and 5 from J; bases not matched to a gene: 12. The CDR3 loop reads CASSGGLLAGESETQYF. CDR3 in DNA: TGTGCCAGCAGCGGTGGACTACTAGCGGGAGAGTCGGAGACCCAGTACTTC.

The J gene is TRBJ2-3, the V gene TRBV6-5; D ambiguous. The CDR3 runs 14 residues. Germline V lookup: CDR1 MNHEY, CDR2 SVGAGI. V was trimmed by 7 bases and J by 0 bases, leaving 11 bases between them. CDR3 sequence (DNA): TGTGCCAGCACTCACACGCCTAGCACAGATACGCAGTATTTT. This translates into CASTHTPSTDTQYF.

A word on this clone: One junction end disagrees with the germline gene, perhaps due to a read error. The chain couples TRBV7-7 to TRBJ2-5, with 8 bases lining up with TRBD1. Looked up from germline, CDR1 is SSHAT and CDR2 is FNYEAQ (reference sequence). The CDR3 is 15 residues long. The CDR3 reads CASSLAPDRAETQYF. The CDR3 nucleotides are TGTGCTAGCAGCTTAGCGCCGGACAGGGCGGAGACCCAGTACTTC.

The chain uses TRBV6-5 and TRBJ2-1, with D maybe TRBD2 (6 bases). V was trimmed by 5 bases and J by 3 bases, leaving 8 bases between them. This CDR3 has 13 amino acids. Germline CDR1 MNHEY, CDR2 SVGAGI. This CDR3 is CASSSGRYNEQFF. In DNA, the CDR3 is TGTGCCAGCAGTAGCGGGCGCTACAATGAGCAGTTCTTC.

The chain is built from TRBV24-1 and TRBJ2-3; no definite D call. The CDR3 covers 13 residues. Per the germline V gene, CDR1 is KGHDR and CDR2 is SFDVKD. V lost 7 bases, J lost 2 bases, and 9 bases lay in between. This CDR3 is CATRAQSTDTQYF. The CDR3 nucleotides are TGTGCCACCAGGGCTCAATCCACAGATACGCAGTATTTT.

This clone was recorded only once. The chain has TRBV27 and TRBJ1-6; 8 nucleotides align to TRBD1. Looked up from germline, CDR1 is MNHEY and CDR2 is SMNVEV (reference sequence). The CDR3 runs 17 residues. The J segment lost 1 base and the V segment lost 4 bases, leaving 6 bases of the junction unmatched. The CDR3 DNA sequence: TGTGCCAGCAGTTCTCGACAGGGGCGATCCTATAATTCACCCCTCCACTTT. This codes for CASSSRQGRSYNSPLHF.

CDR3 loop: CAWAVNGGYGYTF. For the CDR3, the DNA is TGTGCCTGGGCCGTCAACGGGGGCTATGGCTACACCTTC. The rearrangement uses TRBV30 and TRBJ1-2; D perhaps matches TRBD1 (5 bases). The germline V and J ends were trimmed by 5 bases and 4 bases, with 14 bases remaining between them. Germline-derived CDR1 and CDR2 are GTSNPN and SVGIG (reference sequence). The CDR3 is 13 residues long.

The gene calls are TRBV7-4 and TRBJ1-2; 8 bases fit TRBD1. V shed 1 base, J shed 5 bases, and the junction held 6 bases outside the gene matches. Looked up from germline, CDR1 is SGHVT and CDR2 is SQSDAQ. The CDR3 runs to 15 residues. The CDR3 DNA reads TGTGCCAGCAGCTTAGAAGGGACAGGAGGGTATGGCTACACCTTC. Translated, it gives CASSLEGTGGYGYTF.

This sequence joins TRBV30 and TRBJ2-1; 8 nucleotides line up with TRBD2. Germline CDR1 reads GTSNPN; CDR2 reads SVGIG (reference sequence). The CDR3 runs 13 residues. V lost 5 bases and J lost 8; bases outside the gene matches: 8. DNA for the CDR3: TGTGCCTGGTCAGGTAGCGGGGAGTATGAGCAGTTCTTC. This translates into CAWSGSGEYEQFF.

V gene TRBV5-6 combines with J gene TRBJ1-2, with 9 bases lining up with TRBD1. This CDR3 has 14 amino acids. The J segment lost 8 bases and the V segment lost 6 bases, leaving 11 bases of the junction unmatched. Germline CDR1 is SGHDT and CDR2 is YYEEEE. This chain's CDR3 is CASTRPGQGYGYTF. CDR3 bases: TGTGCCAGCACTAGACCGGGACAGGGTTACGGCTACACCTTC. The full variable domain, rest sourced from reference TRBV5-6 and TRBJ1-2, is DAGVTQSPTHLIKTRGQQVTLRCSPKSGHDTVSWYQQALGQGPQFIFQYYEEEERQRGNFPDRFSGHQFPNYSSELNVNALLLGDSALYLCASTRPGQGYGYTFGSGTRLTVV.

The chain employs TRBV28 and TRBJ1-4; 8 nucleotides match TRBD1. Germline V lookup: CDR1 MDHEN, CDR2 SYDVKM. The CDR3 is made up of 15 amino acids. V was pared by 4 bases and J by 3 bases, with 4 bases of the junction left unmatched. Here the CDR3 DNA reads TGTGCCAGCAGTTACAGGGGGGCTCCTAATGAAAAACTGTTTTTT. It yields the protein CASSYRGAPNEKLFF.

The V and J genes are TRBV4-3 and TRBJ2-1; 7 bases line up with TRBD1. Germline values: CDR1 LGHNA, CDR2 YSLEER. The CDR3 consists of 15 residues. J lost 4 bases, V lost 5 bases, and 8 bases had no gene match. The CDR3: CASSSRTGLYNEQFF. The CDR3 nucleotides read TGCGCCAGCAGCTCCAGGACAGGCCTTTACAATGAGCAGTTCTTC.

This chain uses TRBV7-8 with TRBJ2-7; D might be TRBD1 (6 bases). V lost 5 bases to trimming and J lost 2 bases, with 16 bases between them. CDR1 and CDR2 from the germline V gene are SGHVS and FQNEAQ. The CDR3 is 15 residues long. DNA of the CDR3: TGTGCCAGCAGCAAAAACCGGGACAAGACCTACGAGCAGTACTTC. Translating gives CASSKNRDKTYEQYF.

CDR3 residues: CASSLVPGTEAFF. CDR3 coding DNA: TGTGCCAGCAGCTTAGTTCCGGGTACTGAAGCTTTCTTT. The chain couples TRBV7-2 to TRBJ1-1; D remains unclear. The CDR3 is made up of 13 amino acids. Germline lookup yields CDR1 SGHTA and CDR2 FQGNSA. V was trimmed by 1 base and J by 5 bases, leaving 8 bases between them. The whole variable domain, filled in from reference TRBV7-2 and TRBJ1-1, reads GAGVSQSPSNKVTEKGKDVELRCDPISGHTALYWYRQSLGQGLEFLIYFQGNSAPDKSGLPSDRFSAERTGGSVSTLTIQRTQQEDSAVYLCASSLVPGTEAFFGQGTRLTVV.

CDR3 residues: CASSLSGVNTEAFF. DNA of the CDR3: TGTGCCAGCAGCTTAAGCGGGGTGAACACTGAAGCTTTCTTT. The rearrangement links TRBV27 to TRBJ1-1; D is unclear. Trimming removed 6 bases from V and 0 bases from J, with 11 bases in between. The CDR3 is 14 amino acids. Germline values: CDR1 MNHEY, CDR2 SMNVEV (reference sequence).

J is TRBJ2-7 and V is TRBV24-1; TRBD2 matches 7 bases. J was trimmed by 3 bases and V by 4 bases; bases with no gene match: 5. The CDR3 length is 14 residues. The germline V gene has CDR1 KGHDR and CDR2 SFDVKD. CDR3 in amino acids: CATSDSGLDYEQYF. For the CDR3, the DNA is TGTGCCACCAGTGACTCTGGACTAGACTACGAGCAGTACTTC.

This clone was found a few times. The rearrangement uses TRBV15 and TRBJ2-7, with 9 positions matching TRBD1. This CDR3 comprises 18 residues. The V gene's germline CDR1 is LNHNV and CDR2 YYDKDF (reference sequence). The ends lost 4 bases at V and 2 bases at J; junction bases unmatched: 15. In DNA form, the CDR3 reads TGTGCCACCAGCAAGGGTTTATTTACAGGGGGCAGGACCTACGAGCAGTACTTC. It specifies CATSKGLFTGGRTYEQYF.

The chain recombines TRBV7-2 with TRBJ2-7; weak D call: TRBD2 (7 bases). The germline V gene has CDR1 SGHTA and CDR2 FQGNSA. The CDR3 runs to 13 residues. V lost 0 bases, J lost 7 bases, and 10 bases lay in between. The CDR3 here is CASSLAGGGEQYF. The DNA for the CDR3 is TGTGCCAGCAGCTTAGCGGGAGGGGGAGAGCAGTACTTC.

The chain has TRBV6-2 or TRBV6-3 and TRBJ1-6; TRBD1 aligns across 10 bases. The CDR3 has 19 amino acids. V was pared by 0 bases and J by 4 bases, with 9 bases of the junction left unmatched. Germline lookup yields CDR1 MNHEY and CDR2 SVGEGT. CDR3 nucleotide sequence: TGTGCCAGCAGTTACTCGCGGACAGGGGGTTTGGTGTATAATTCACCCCTCCACTTT. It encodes CASSYSRTGGLVYNSPLHF.

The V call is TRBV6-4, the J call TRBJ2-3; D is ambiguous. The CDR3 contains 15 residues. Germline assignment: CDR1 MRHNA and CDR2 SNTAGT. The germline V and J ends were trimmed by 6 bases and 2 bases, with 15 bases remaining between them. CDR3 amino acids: CASSKELSTTDTQYF. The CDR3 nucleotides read TGTGCCAGCAGCAAGGAGCTTTCTACCACAGATACGCAGTATTTT.

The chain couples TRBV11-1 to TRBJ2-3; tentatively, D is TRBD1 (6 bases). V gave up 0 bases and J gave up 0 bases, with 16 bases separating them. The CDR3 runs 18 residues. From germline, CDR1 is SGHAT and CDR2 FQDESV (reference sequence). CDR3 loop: CASSLAGRTVLSTDTQYF. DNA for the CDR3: TGTGCCAGCAGCTTAGCAGGGCGGACAGTCCTAAGCACAGATACGCAGTATTTT.

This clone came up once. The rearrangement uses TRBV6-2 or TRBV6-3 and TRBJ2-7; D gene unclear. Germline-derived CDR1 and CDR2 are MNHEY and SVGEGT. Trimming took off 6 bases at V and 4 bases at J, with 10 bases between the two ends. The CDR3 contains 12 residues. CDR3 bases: TGTGCCAGCAGCCTGGCCGAATACGAGCAGTACTTC. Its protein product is CASSLAEYEQYF.

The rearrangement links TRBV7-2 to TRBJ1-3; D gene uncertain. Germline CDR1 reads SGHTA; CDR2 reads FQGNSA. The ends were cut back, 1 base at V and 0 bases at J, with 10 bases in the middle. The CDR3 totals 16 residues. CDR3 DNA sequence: TGTGCCAGCAGCTTAGGCCGAACGGGCTCTGGAAACACCATATATTTT. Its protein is CASSLGRTGSGNTIYF.

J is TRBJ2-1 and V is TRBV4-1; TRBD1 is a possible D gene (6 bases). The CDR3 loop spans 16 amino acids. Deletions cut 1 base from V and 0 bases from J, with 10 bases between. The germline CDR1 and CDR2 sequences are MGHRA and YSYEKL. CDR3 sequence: CASSQGQASSYNEQFF. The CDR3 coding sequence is TGCGCCAGCAGCCAAGGACAGGCCAGCTCCTACAATGAGCAGTTCTTC.

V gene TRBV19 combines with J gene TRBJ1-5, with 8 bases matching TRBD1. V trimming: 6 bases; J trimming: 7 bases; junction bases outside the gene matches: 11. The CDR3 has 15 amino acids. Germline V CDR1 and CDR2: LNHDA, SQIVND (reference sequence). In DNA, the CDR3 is TGTGCCAGTAGATCATCCGGACAGGGAATACAGCCCCAGCATTTT. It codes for CASRSSGQGIQPQHF.

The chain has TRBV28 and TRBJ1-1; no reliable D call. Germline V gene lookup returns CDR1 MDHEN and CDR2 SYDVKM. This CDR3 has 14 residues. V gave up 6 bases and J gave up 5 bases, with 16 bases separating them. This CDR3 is CASSTRGSWTEAFF. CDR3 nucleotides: TGTGCCAGCAGCACTAGAGGGTCGTGGACTGAAGCTTTCTTT.

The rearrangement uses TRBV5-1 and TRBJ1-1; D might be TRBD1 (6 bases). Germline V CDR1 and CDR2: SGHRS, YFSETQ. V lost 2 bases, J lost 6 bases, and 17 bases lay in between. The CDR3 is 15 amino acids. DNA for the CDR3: TGCGCCAGCAGCTTATTCCAGGGGTCGGTCGCTGAAGCTTTCTTT. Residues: CASSLFQGSVAEAFF.

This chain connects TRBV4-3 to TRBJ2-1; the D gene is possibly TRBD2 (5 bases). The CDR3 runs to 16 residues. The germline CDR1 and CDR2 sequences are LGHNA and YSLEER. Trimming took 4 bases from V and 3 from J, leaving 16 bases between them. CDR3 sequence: CASSRSGAEIYNEQFF. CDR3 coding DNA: TGCGCCAGCAGCCGAAGTGGAGCGGAGATCTACAATGAGCAGTTCTTC.

The CDR3 reads CASSYSTSGASRQPQHF. As DNA, the CDR3 is TGTGCCAGCAGTTACTCGACGTCAGGGGCATCACGTCAGCCCCAGCATTTT. The chain uses TRBV6-2 or TRBV6-3 and TRBJ1-5, with D possibly being TRBD1 (6 bases). The CDR3 runs to 17 residues. Trimming removed 0 bases from V and 6 bases from J, with 18 bases in between. In germline, CDR1 is MNHEY, CDR2 SVGEGT.